This TCR beta chain comes out of a study of beta chain features in type 1 diabetes. Regarding the study as a whole: Individuals with type 1 diabetes displayed fewer insertions and more deletions at VDJ junctions. Type 1 diabetes patients had TCRB CDR3s that were shorter (moderately but significantly so) in all four CD4+ subsets. The naive, central memory and Treg TCRB repertoires looked more alike in patients than they did in healthy donors.

The single heparinised draw taken from each donor contained about 120 mL of blood on average. J was trimmed by 7 bases and V by 2 bases; bases with no gene match: 3. This CDR3 comprises 13 residues. Germline assignment: CDR1 SQVTM and CDR2 ANQGSEA. This clone has more than one count but fewer than ten. Antigen unknown. cDNA synthesis used the whole RNA isolate, giving expressed TCRB sequences. Deep immunoSEQ sequencing covered naive, central memory and regulatory T cell samples. Here immunoSEQ multiplex PCR was the method, and the copy in TCRdb shows in-frame clones only, minus some. The table shows about 660,000 clones, with over 12% occurring only once.

The sequenced sample was naive CD4+ T cells from blood. The V gene is TRBV29-1, the J gene TRBJ2-1, with TRBD1 matching over 9 bases. This TCR derives from a man aged 18 to 35 with type 1 diabetes. CDR3 in amino acids: CSVERDRANEQFF. The CDR3 nucleotides are TGCAGCGTTGAAAGGGACAGGGCGAATGAGCAGTTCTTC.